Below, 5 T cell receptor beta chains from the same sample are listed, as sequenced in a study of T cell repertoires in cytomegalovirus infection. TCRdb ran MiXCR on the reads and lists one entry per CDR3 protein. Of more than 650,000 distinct CDR3 sequences in the sample, 35% to 40% were seen once. Specimen: PBMCs. The receptors were sampled from a human donor in good health (CMV status not recorded). Some clones in this sample may be carry-over from other donors' samples.

The chain combines TRBV27 with TRBJ2-7, with D perhaps matching TRBD1 or TRBD2 (7 bases each). The germline gives CDR1 MNHEY, CDR2 SMNVEV (reference sequence). Deletions cut 5 bases from V and 2 bases from J, with 25 bases between. This CDR3 spans 18 amino acids. CDR3 in amino acids: CASSGGPPGRGRTYEQYF. For the CDR3, the DNA is TGTGCCAGCAGTGGGGGCCCACCGGGGAGGGGGCGAACCTACGAGCAGTACTTC.

A few counts support this clonotype. CDR3 DNA sequence: TGTGCCAGCAGCCAAGCCGAGCCGGGACGCAAAGAGACCCAGTACTTC. This sequence encodes CASSQAEPGRKETQYF. The V and J genes are TRBV14 and TRBJ2-5; D could derive from TRBD1 or TRBD2 (5 bases each). Trimming pared 1 base from V and 3 bases from J, leaving 15 bases between. CDR1 is SGHDN and CDR2 is FVKESK in the germline V gene. The CDR3 has 16 residues.

This clonotype was seen at least ten times. The V call is TRBV7-2, the J call TRBJ2-3; D is possibly TRBD1 or TRBD2 (5 bases each). Trimming removed 0 bases from V and 6 bases from J, with 10 bases in between. Germline CDR1 SGHTA, CDR2 FQGNSA. The CDR3 has 14 residues. The CDR3 DNA reads TGTGCCAGCAGCTTAGCTGGGACCGCCGATACGCAGTATTTT. Its translation is CASSLAGTADTQYF. The entire variable domain, with the rest obtained from reference TRBV7-2 and TRBJ2-3, is as follows: GAGVSQSPSNKVTEKGKDVELRCDPISGHTALYWYRQSLGQGLEFLIYFQGNSAPDKSGLPSDRFSAERTGGSVSTLTIQRTQQEDSAVYLCASSLAGTADTQYFGPGTRLTVL.

The gene calls are TRBV12-5 and TRBJ1-4; 8 bases are shared with TRBD1. The length of the CDR3 is 16 residues. Trimming took 1 base from V and 7 from J; bases not matched to a gene: 8. From germline, CDR1 is LGHNT and CDR2 FRNRAP. CDR3 region: CASGLERQGSGEKLFF. The CDR3 DNA sequence: TGTGCTAGTGGTTTGGAAAGACAGGGGTCAGGTGAAAAACTGTTTTTT. Drawing the rest from reference TRBV12-5 and TRBJ1-4, the complete variable domain is DARVTQTPRHKVTEMGQEVTMRCQPILGHNTVFWYRQTMMQGLELLAYFRNRAPLDDSGMPKDRFSAEMPDATLATLKIQPSEPRDSAVYFCASGLERQGSGEKLFFGSGTQLSVL.

Details on this clonotype: The junction and the germline gene differ at one end; a read error may be behind it. This rearrangement joins TRBV20-1 to TRBJ2-7; no clear D gene. CDR3 size: 12 residues. Germline assignment: CDR1 DFQATT and CDR2 SNEGSKA (reference sequence). For the CDR3, the DNA is TGCAGTGCCAACGAGACACCCTACGAGCAGTCCTTC. As protein: CSANETPYEQSF.